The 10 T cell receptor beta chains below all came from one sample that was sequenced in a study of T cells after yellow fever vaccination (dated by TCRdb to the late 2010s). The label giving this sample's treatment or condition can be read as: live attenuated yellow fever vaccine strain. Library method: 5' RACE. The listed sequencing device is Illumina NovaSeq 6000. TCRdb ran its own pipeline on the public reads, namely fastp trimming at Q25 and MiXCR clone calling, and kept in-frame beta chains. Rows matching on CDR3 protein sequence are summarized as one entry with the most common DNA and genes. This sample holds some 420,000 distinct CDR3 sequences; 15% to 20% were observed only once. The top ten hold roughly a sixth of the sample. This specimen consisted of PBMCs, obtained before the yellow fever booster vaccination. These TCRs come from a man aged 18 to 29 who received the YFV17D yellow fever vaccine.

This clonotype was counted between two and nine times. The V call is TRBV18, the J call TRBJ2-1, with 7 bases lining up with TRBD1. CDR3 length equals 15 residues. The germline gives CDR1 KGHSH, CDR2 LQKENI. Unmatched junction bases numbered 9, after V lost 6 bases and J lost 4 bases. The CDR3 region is CASSLGQTGYNEQFF. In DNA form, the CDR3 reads TGTGCCAGCTCCCTGGGACAGACAGGGTACAATGAGCAGTTCTTC.

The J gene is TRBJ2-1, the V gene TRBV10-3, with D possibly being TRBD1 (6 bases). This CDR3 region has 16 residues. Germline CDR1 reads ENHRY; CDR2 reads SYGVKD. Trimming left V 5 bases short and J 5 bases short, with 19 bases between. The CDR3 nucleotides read TGTGCCATCAGTTCCGGGCTGGGGGCATTCGACAATGAGCAGTTCTTC. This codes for CAISSGLGAFDNEQFF.

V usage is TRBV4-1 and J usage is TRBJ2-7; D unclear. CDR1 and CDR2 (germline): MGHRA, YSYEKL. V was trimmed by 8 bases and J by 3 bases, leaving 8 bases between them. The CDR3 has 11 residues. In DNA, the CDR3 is TGCGCCAGCCCTCCCCACTACGAGCAGTACGTC. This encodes CASPPHYEQYV.

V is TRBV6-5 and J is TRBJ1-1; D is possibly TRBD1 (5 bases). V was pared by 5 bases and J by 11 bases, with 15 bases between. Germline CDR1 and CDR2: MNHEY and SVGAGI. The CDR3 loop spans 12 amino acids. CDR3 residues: CASSTSGTRAFF. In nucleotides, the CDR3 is TGTGCCAGCAGTACCTCGGGGACGCGGGCTTTCTTT.

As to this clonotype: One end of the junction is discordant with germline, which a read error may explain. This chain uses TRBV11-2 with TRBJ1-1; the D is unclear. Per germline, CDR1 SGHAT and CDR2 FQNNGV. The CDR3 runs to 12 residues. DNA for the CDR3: TGTGCCAGCAGCCCGGCGATGACTGTAGCTTTCTTT. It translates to CASSPAMTVAFF.

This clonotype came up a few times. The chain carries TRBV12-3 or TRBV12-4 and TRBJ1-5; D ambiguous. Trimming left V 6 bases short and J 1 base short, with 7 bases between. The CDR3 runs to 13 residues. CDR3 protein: CASRARSNQPQHF. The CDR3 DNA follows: TGTGCCAGCAGGGCTCGAAGCAATCAGCCCCAGCATTTT.

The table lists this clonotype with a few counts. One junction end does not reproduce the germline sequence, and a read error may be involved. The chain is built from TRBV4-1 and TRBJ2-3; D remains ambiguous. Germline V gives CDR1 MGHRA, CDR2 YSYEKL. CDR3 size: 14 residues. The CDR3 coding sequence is TGCGCCAGCAGCCAAGGGCAGTACACAGATACTCAGTATTTT. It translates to CASSQGQYTDTQYF.

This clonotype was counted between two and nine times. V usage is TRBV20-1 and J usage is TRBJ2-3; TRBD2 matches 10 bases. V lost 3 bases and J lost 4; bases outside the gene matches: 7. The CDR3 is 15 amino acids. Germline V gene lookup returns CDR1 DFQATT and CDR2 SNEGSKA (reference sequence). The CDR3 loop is CSASIKRGGPDTQYF. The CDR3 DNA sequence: TGCAGTGCTAGTATAAAGCGGGGGGGCCCAGATACGCAGTATTTT.

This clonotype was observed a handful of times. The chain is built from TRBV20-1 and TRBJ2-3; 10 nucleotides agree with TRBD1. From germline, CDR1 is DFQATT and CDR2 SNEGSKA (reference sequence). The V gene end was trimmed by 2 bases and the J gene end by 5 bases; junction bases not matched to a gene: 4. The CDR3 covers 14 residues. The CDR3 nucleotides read TGCAGTGCTAGAAAGACAGGGGGCGAAGATACGCAGTATTTT. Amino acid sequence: CSARKTGGEDTQYF.

The CDR3: CASRLTSGSNQPQHF. CDR3 nucleotide sequence: TGTGCCAGCAGACTAACGTCGGGGAGCAATCAGCCCCAGCATTTT. The J gene is TRBJ1-5, the V gene TRBV12-3 or TRBV12-4; D gene unclear. V lost 6 bases and J 1 base, leaving 13 bases between the germline ends. This CDR3 has 15 amino acids.